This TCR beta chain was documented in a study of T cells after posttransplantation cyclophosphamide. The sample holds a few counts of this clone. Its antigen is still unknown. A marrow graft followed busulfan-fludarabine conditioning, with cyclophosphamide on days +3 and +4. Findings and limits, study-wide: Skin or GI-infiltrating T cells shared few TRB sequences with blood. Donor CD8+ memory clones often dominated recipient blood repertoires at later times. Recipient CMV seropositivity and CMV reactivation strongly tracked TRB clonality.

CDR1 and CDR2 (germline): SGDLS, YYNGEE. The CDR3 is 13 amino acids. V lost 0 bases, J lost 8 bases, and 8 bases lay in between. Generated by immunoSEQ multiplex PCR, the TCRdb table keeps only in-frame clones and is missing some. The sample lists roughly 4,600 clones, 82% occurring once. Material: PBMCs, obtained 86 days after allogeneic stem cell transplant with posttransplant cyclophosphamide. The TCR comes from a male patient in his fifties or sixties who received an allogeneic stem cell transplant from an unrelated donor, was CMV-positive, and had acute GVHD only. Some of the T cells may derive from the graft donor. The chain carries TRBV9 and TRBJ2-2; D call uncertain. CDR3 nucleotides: TGTGCCAGCAGCGTAGATTTTCTGGGGGAGCTGTTTTTT. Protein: CASSVDFLGELFF. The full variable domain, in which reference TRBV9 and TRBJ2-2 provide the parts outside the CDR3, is DSGVTQTPKHLITATGQRVTLRCSPRSGDLSVYWYQQSLDQGLQFLIQYYNGEERAKGNILERFSAQQFPDLHSELNLSSLELGDSALYFCASSVDFLGELFFGEGSRLTVL.